Presented here are 9 T cell receptor beta chains from one specimen sequenced in a study of blood T cell repertoires in COVID-19. Clones were read by immunoSEQ multiplex PCR, and TCRdb kept only the in-frame ones, dropping some. The table records 150,000 or so clones, under 85% of them present only once. The sample taken for sequencing was peripheral blood. All receptors come from a man aged 65 to 79 who had recovered from COVID-19.

The chain joins TRBV6-2 or TRBV6-3 to TRBJ2-2; 8 bases map to TRBD2. CDR3 length: 16 amino acids. With V trimmed by 4 bases and J by 6 bases, 10 bases remained unmatched. The germline CDR1 and CDR2 sequences are MNHEY and SVGEGT. This CDR3 is CASSSIAGTSAGELFF. The CDR3 DNA reads TGTGCCAGCAGTTCCATAGCGGGAACTTCCGCCGGGGAGCTGTTTTTT.

The chain is built from TRBV28 and TRBJ2-5; 11 bases map to TRBD2. Germline loops: CDR1 MDHEN, CDR2 SYDVKM. J was trimmed by 5 bases and V by 4 bases; bases with no gene match: 9. This CDR3 contains 16 residues. The CDR3 sequence: CASSWGLLAGAETQYF. DNA for the CDR3: TGTGCCAGCAGTTGGGGACTACTAGCGGGAGCGGAGACCCAGTACTTC.

The chain uses TRBV9 and TRBJ2-6, with D maybe TRBD1 (5 bases). The CDR3 has 19 residues. From germline, CDR1 is SGDLS and CDR2 YYNGEE. Deletions cut 3 bases from V and 1 base from J, with 20 bases between. CDR3 nucleotides: TGTGCCAGCAGCGGAGAAGGGGCCCTTCGTACTTCTGGGGCCAACGTCCTGACTTTC. This translates into CASSGEGALRTSGANVLTF.

The V call is TRBV21-1, the J call TRBJ2-2; TRBD1 is the table's D call, not checked against the DNA. TRBV21-1 is tagged as a pseudogene. The CDR3 consists of 16 residues. This chain's CDR3 is CASSLDSLMNTGELFF. The DNA for the CDR3 is TGTGCCAGCAGCTTGGACAGCCTTATGAACACCGGGGAGCTGTTTTTT.

This clone was detected only a few times. The V gene is TRBV7-2, the J gene TRBJ2-4; TRBD2 might be the D (6 bases). The CDR3 covers 15 residues. Trimming took 4 bases from V and 9 from J, leaving 19 bases between them. Germline values: CDR1 SGHTA, CDR2 FQGNSA. The CDR3 DNA reads TGTGCCAGCAGCTCAGGTCGGGGAGGCGGCGGCATTCAGTACTTC. This gives the protein CASSSGRGGGGIQYF.

The chain combines TRBV5-1 with TRBJ1-6; TRBD1 matches 9 bases. The ends lost 4 bases at V and 7 bases at J; junction bases unmatched: 3. The CDR3 sequence is 14 residues long. Germline CDR1 is SGHRS and CDR2 is YFSETQ. The CDR3 is CASSDGTGNSPLHF. The CDR3 nucleotides read TGCGCCAGCAGCGATGGGACAGGGAATTCACCCCTCCACTTT.

J is TRBJ1-5 and V is TRBV6-5, with TRBD1 matching over 8 bases. V lost 5 bases, J lost 2 bases, and 2 bases stayed unmatched. CDR1 and CDR2 from the germline V gene are MNHEY and SVGAGI. The CDR3 runs to 14 residues. CDR3 region: CASSTGGRNQPQHF. The CDR3 DNA follows: TGTGCCAGCAGTACAGGGGGTCGCAATCAGCCCCAGCATTTT.

V usage is TRBV3-1 (or the pseudogene TRBV3-2) and J usage is TRBJ1-4, with 7 bases fitting TRBD1. V was pared by 5 bases and J by 6 bases, with 9 bases of the junction left unmatched. CDR1 and CDR2 from the germline V gene are LGHDT and YNNKEL (reference sequence). The CDR3 has 15 residues. CDR3 nucleotides: TGTGCCAGCAGCTCCGACAGGGTGGGTTATGAAAAACTGTTTTTT. Encoded protein: CASSSDRVGYEKLFF.

The chain couples TRBV2 to TRBJ2-1; a weak D match, TRBD2 (5 bases). Trimming took off 2 bases at V and 6 bases at J, with 8 bases between the two ends. The CDR3 has 13 amino acids. Germline-derived CDR1 and CDR2 are SNHLY and FYNNEI. CDR3 region: CASSELALNEQFF. The CDR3 DNA is TGTGCCAGCAGTGAACTAGCTCTCAATGAGCAGTTCTTC.